What follows is one T cell receptor beta chain and its context. The record originates from a study of blood T cell repertoires in COVID-19. Sequencing used immunoSEQ multiplex PCR; TCRdb keeps in-frame clones, though not all of them. Altogether nearly 350,000 clones are present, 65% to 85% being singletons, with the ten largest covering under 3%. The germline V gene encodes CDR1 SGHDN and CDR2 FVKESK. V dropped 0 bases and J dropped 0 bases, with 11 bases sitting between them. This CDR3 spans 17 amino acids. The chain has TRBV14 and TRBJ1-4, with unresolved D. What was sequenced was peripheral blood. This receptor was taken from a young man with active or convalescent COVID-19. The CDR3 sequence: CASSQENSGATNEKLFF. The CDR3 DNA reads TGTGCCAGCAGCCAAGAGAACAGTGGCGCAACTAATGAAAAACTGTTTTTT. The entire variable domain, with the rest obtained from reference TRBV14 and TRBJ1-4, is as follows: EAGVTQFPSHSVIEKGQTVTLRCDPISGHDNLYWYRRVMGKEIKFLLHFVKESKQDESGMPNNRFLAERTGGTYSTLKVQPAELEDSGVYFCASSQENSGATNEKLFFGSGTQLSVL.